This record concerns one T cell receptor (beta chain) sequence. Its antigen is not identified. The sample is drawn from a study of T cell responses to AZD1222 COVID-19 vaccine. Study overall: Second-dose intervals of approximately 4 or approximately 12 weeks were pooled.

Measured with immunoSEQ multiplex PCR; TCRdb has only the in-frame clones, and not every one. The sample has 140,000 to 150,000 clones, roughly nine tenths seen once. CDR1 and CDR2 (germline): KGHSH, LQKENI. This CDR3 spans 13 amino acids. With 1 base removed from V and 3 bases from J, the gap between germline ends came to 6 bases. Study results and limitations: Repertoire samples came only from after the peak T cell response. Variant regions that are unmutated are reportedly the target of nearly half of spike-specific TCRs. Along spike, vaccine-associated CD4 TCRs were found throughout, with dominance at 160-218 and 743-854.

Sequenced here: peripheral blood, sampled on day 0 of AZD1222 vaccination. The V and J genes are TRBV18 and TRBJ1-1; no clear D gene. This TCR derives from an adult in good health. Written as DNA, the CDR3 is TGTGCCAGCTCACCACGGGCAGACACTGAAGCTTTCTTT. Protein product: CASSPRADTEAFF. The entire variable domain, with the rest obtained from reference TRBV18 and TRBJ1-1, is as follows: NAGVMQNPRHLVRRRGQEARLRCSPMKGHSHVYWYRQLPEEGLKFMVYLQKENIIDESGMPKERFSAEFPKEGPSILRIQQVVRGDSAAYFCASSPRADTEAFFGQGTRLTVV.